This T cell receptor beta chain was profiled in a study of shared clonotypes between healthy human individuals. The CDR3 runs 14 residues. V lost 2 bases and J 7 bases, leaving 12 bases between the germline ends. Germline-derived CDR1 and CDR2 are MNHEY and SMNVEV (reference sequence). In the naive CD8 group, cells lacked CD45RO and were positively selected for CCR7, so terminally differentiated effector memory CD45RA+ cells were left out. Notes on the study in general: Expectations were that clonotype sharing among donors would be affected by sequencing depth. The study found lower generation probabilities in non-shared clonotypes than in those shared by all four donors. Across subsets, estimated richness was generally greater for naive than for memory populations.

The authors ran the assay at deep level. TCRdb's copy holds only in-frame clones and misses some; the assay was immunoSEQ multiplex PCR. This sample has fewer than 850,000 clones; roughly 96% occur once, and the top ten carry less than 0.3%. Note on this clone: Its specificity is not known.

The clonotype was recovered from a man under 40 in good health. The chain carries TRBV27 and TRBJ1-5; D possibly corresponds to TRBD1 (5 bases). Sequenced material: naive CD8+ T cells sorted from blood. DNA for the CDR3: TGTGCCAGCAGTTTAGGACACCCAGGGCAGCCCCAGCATTTT. It specifies CASSLGHPGQPQHF.